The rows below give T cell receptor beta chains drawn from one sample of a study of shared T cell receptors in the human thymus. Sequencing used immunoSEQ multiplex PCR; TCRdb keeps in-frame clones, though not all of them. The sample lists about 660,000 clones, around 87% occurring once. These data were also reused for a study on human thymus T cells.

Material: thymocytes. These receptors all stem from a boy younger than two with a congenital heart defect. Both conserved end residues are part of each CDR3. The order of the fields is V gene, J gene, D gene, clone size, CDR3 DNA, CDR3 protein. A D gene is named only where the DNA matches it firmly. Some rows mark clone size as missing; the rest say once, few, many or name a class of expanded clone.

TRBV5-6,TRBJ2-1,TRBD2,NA,TGTGCCAGCAGCTTCCCTGGACTAGCGGGAGGTCGAGGGTTCTTC,CASSFPGLAGGRGFF
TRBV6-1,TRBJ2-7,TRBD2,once,TGTGCCAGCATGGGTTTGAGGGAGGGTTACGAGGTTTTGTACTTC,CASMGLREGYEVLYF
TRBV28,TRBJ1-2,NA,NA,TGTGCCAGCAGTTTAAGACACCGCAGGGATACCGGCGGCTACACCTTC,CASSLRHRRDTGGYTF
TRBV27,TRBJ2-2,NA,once,TGTGCCAGCACCTTGAGGCGGGGAGTGAGGGACACCGGGGAGCTGTTTTTT,CASTLRRGVRDTGELFF
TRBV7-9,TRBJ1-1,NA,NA,TGTGCCAGCAGAATTGGAGACAGGTCAGTGAACACTGAAGCTTTCTTT,CASRIGDRSVNTEAFF
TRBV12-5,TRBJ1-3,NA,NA,TGTGCTAGTGGAACAAGACAGAGCCCCGGAAACACCATATATTTT,CASGTRQSPGNTIYF
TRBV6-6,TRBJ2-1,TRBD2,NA,TGTGCCAGCAGTTACCCCCCCCGCGGGAGCGATGAGCAGTTCTTC,CASSYPPRGSDEQFF
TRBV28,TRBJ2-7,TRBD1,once,TGTGCCATTCAAAGGGACAGGGGTAGCTACGAGCAGTACTTC,CAIQRDRGSYEQYF
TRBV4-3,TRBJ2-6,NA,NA,TGCGCCAGCAGCCAAGTAATGCGTTCTGGGGCCAACGTCCTGACTTTC,CASSQVMRSGANVLTF
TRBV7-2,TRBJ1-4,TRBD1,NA,TGTGCCAGCAGCTTAGAAGGGGGCCCGAAAAAACTGTTTTTT,CASSLEGGPKKLFF
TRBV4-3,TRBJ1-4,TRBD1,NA,TGCGCCAGCAGCCAAGCCGCCGCCGGACAGGGGGCTTATGAAAAACTGTTTTTT,CASSQAAAGQGAYEKLFF
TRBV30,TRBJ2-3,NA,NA,TGTGCCTGGAGGGGAAGCGGGCCTAGCACAGATACGCAGTATTTT,CAWRGSGPSTDTQYF
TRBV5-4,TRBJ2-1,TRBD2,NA,TGTGCCAGCAGAGACAGCGGGAGACGGTCCTACAATGAGCAGTTCTTC,CASRDSGRRSYNEQFF
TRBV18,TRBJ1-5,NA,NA,TGTGCCAGCTCACCCTTTTATCCTCAGCCCCAGCATTTT,CASSPFYPQPQHF
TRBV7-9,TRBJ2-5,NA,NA,TGTGCCAGCAGCCTAATGGGGGGATTCCCTTGGGTCCAAGAGACCCAGTACTTC,CASSLMGGFPWVQETQYF